This TCR beta chain originates from a study of shared clonotypes between healthy human individuals. The study's findings and limits: Clonotype sharing among donors was thought likely to change with sequencing depth. When compared with the clonotypes that were shared by all four sorted-subset donors, the non-shared clonotypes turned out to have lower generation probabilities.

Terminally differentiated effector memory CD45RA+ cells were excluded by CCR7 positive selection of CD45RO-negative cells. Only Caucasian adults living in Nashville, Tennessee made up the donor group. The CDR3 spans 12 residues. V lost 8 bases to trimming and J lost 7 bases, with 14 bases between them. CDR1 and CDR2 (germline): MNHEY, SMNVEV (reference sequence). In this sample, this clone turned up once. Its antigen is unidentified. Profiled with immunoSEQ multiplex PCR; TCRdb holds only in-frame clones, not every one. The sample yields about 2.2 million clones, 90% to 95% seen once. This clonotype was obtained from a man aged 18 to 30 in good health. Some clones in this sample may be carry-over from other donors' samples. The sequencing input was naive CD8+ T cells from PBMCs. V gene TRBV27 combines with J gene TRBJ2-5; the D gene could be TRBD1 or TRBD2 (5 bases each). This CDR3 is CASRGPGGTQYF. The DNA of the CDR3 is TGTGCCAGCCGTGGCCCTGGGGGGACCCAGTACTTC.